These 10 T cell receptor beta chains share one sample of origin, sequenced in a study of T cells in Graves' hyperthyroidism and ophthalmopathy. RNA transcripts served as the template for amplifying TCR beta CDR3 regions. HTBI primers were the set used in a first-round RT-PCR of the TCR CDR3. TCRdb used MiXCR to reprocess the multiplex PCR reads, holding one entry per CDR3 protein. The table includes around 56,000 distinct CDR3 sequences, just under 50% detected once. Sequencing used blood. These receptors originate from a woman in her twenties or thirties with Graves' ophthalmopathy.

On this clonotype: A much larger clone sits a single nucleotide away, making a read error possible. The CDR3 here is CASSFSPGVGQQGMNTEAFF. As DNA, the CDR3 is TGCGCCAGCAGCTTCTCCCCCGGGGTTGGACAGCAAGGCATGAACACTGAAGCTTTCTTT. The J gene is TRBJ1-1, the V gene TRBV7-9; perhaps TRBD1 as D (6 bases). This CDR3 has 20 amino acids. Looked up from germline, CDR1 is SEHNR and CDR2 is FQNEAQ (reference sequence).

This clonotype was detected many times. The chain couples TRBV5-6 to TRBJ1-4; 7 nucleotides match TRBD1. The CDR3 totals 14 residues. Germline V CDR1 and CDR2: SGHDT, YYEEEE. V was pared by 4 bases and J by 4 bases, with 4 bases of the junction left unmatched. The DNA of the CDR3 is TGTGCCAGCAGCGCGGGACAGCATAATGAAAAACTGTTTTTT. This gives the protein CASSAGQHNEKLFF.

This clonotype was recorded at least ten times. This chain connects TRBV12-3 or TRBV12-4 to TRBJ2-2; D remains ambiguous. Trimming took off 3 bases at V and 8 bases at J, with 10 bases between the two ends. The CDR3 has 13 residues. The CDR3 spells CASSFSHAGELFF. For the CDR3, the DNA is TGTGCCAGCAGTTTCTCTCATGCAGGGGAGCTGTTTTTT.

There are many counts of this clonotype. The chain has TRBV15 and TRBJ2-7, with 7 bases matching TRBD2. The CDR3 covers 18 residues. The V segment lost 2 bases and the J segment 4 bases; nucleotides outside the gene matches: 17. Germline V gives CDR1 LNHNV, CDR2 YYDKDF (reference sequence). For the CDR3, the DNA is TGTGCCACCAGCAGAAGAGATTTGGGGCGGGAGATCACTTACGAGCAGTACTTC. It codes for CATSRRDLGREITYEQYF.

CDR3 nucleotide sequence: TGTGCCAGCAGCTACAGGGGATTTATGAACACTGAAGCTTTCTTT. It encodes CASSYRGFMNTEAFF. The V call is TRBV9, the J call TRBJ1-1; TRBD1 agrees at 7 bases. The length of the CDR3 is 15 residues. V was clipped by 4 bases and J by 0 bases; unmatched bases: 6. CDR1 and CDR2 from the germline V gene are SGDLS and YYNGEE.

The table lists this clonotype with many counts. The J gene is TRBJ2-3, the V gene TRBV3-1, with no clear D. Germline V gene lookup returns CDR1 LGHDT and CDR2 YNNKEL (reference sequence). The CDR3 extends over 12 amino acids. V lost 3 bases and J lost 4, with 5 bases in between. CDR3 in amino acids: CASSQGSDTQYF. CDR3 bases: TGTGCCAGCAGCCAGGGGTCAGATACGCAGTATTTT.

This clonotype was recorded once. V usage is TRBV20-1 and J usage is TRBJ2-1, with D perhaps matching TRBD1 (5 bases). Between the trimmed V and J ends, which lost 6 bases and 10 bases, there was a span of 22 bases. Germline-derived CDR1 and CDR2 are DFQATT and SNEGSKA (reference sequence). The CDR3 runs to 14 residues. This CDR3 is CSARRASSYREQFF. The CDR3 DNA follows: TGCAGTGCAAGAAGGGCCAGCTCCTACAGGGAGCAGTTCTTC.

A word on this clonotype: A read error is possible here, since a much larger clone lies one base away. DNA of the CDR3: TGTGCCACCTCTGGAAACGCCATATATTTT. Translating it yields CATSGNAIYF. The genes are TRBV28 and TRBJ1-3; D not certain. The CDR3 contains 10 residues. The germline V gene encodes CDR1 MDHEN and CDR2 SYDVKM.

This clonotype was counted only a few times. The chain has TRBV28 and TRBJ2-1; 10 nucleotides line up with TRBD2. The germline V gene encodes CDR1 MDHEN and CDR2 SYDVKM. The V gene end was trimmed by 3 bases and the J gene end by 2 bases; junction bases not matched to a gene: 4. This CDR3 comprises 16 residues. The CDR3 DNA reads TGTGCCAGCAGTTTGCTAGCGGGAGCCACCTACAATGAGCAGTTCTTC. Amino acid sequence: CASSLLAGATYNEQFF.

There are many counts of this clonotype. The chain joins TRBV20-1 to TRBJ2-7, with TRBD2 matching 7 bases. This CDR3 region has 16 residues. V trimming: 6 bases; J trimming: 3 bases; junction bases outside the gene matches: 17. Looked up from germline, CDR1 is DFQATT and CDR2 is SNEGSKA (reference sequence). The CDR3 DNA is TGCAGTGCCGGGCGCCTAGCGGAGACTGTAAACTACGAGCAGTACTTC. This sequence encodes CSAGRLAETVNYEQYF.